The 30 T cell receptor beta chains in this list originate from one sample, sequenced in a study of regulatory T cells in long-lasting Graves disease. The authors built TCR beta libraries using iRepertoire HTBI primers and Arm-PCR of CDR3 regions. MiXCR, run by TCRdb on the multiplex PCR reads, gives a single entry per CDR3 protein. The sample comprises roughly 700,000 distinct CDR3 sequences, about 32% of which are singletons, and roughly 41% rests with the top ten. Specified time point: persistent/refractory GD, antithyroid drugs over 5 years with positive TRAb. RNA extracted from PBMCs served as the sequencing template. The sample in question was peripheral blood mononuclear cells (PBMCs), obtained when the disease was refractory, from a patient treated with antithyroid drugs. The receptors shown here come from a female donor with Graves disease.

This clonotype was seen a few times. The chain combines TRBV29-1 with TRBJ1-2; 7 nucleotides align to TRBD1. The CDR3 runs 15 residues. Germline CDR1 and CDR2: SQVTM and ANQGSEA. V was clipped by 5 bases and J by 6 bases; unmatched bases: 15. DNA for the CDR3: TGCAGCGTTTCGAATCCCACAGGGGCCGGGGATGGCTACACCTTC. This sequence encodes CSVSNPTGAGDGYTF.

This clonotype was observed many times. This chain joins TRBV12-3 or TRBV12-4 and TRBJ1-3; 12 bases fit TRBD1. The CDR3 is 19 amino acids. V trimming: 5 bases; J trimming: 2 bases; junction bases outside the gene matches: 13. CDR3 sequence reads: CASSRRRDRGRGTGNTIYF. CDR3 DNA sequence: TGTGCCAGCAGTCGACGGCGGGACAGGGGGCGCGGGACTGGAAACACCATATATTTT.

This clonotype was detected ten times or more. The chain has TRBV2 and TRBJ1-1; 7 positions match TRBD1. The germline gives CDR1 SNHLY, CDR2 FYNNEI. This CDR3 comprises 12 residues. Trimming cost V 5 bases and J 8 bases; bases outside gene matches: 5. The CDR3 DNA follows: TGTGCCAGCAGTACGCAGGGACAGGAAGCTTTCTTT. Its translation is CASSTQGQEAFF.

The chain has TRBV5-1 and TRBJ2-5, with D perhaps TRBD1 (6 bases). The CDR3 sequence is 13 residues long. V was clipped by 5 bases and J by 7 bases, with 15 bases between them. The germline V gene encodes CDR1 SGHRS and CDR2 YFSETQ. CDR3 nucleotides: TGCGCCAGCAGTGGAACTGGGGACACGACCCAGTACTTC. It specifies CASSGTGDTTQYF.

This chain connects TRBV7-2 to TRBJ2-2, with D uncertain. The V gene lost 1 base and the J gene lost 8 bases, with 11 bases spanning the gap. The CDR3 totals 14 residues. Germline V gene data show CDR1 as SGHTA and CDR2 as FQGNSA. The CDR3 DNA reads TGTGCCAGCAGCTTAGAGCCCTCGTCGGGGGAGCTGTTTTTT. This translates into CASSLEPSSGELFF.

The table lists this clonotype with a few counts. The chain combines TRBV3-1 with TRBJ1-2, with a weak D call TRBD1 (6 bases). The CDR3 is made up of 16 amino acids. The germline CDR1 and CDR2 sequences are LGHDT and YNNKEL (reference sequence). V was shortened by 3 bases and J by 2 bases, with 16 bases between the two germline ends. CDR3 region: CASSQAGATFNYGYTF. The CDR3, as DNA: TGTGCCAGCAGCCAGGCAGGGGCGACATTCAACTATGGCTACACCTTC.

The chain couples TRBV29-1 to TRBJ1-1; tentative D call: TRBD1 (5 bases). CDR3 length: 13 residues. V gave up 7 bases and J gave up 0 bases, with 12 bases separating them. From germline, CDR1 is SQVTM and CDR2 ANQGSEA. The CDR3 is CSASQGMNTEAFF. In DNA form, the CDR3 reads TGCAGCGCAAGTCAGGGAATGAACACTGAAGCTTTCTTT.

The chain uses TRBV7-2 and TRBJ2-7, with D perhaps matching TRBD2 (6 bases). Between the trimmed V and J ends, which lost 1 base and 2 bases, there was a span of 12 bases. The germline V gene encodes CDR1 SGHTA and CDR2 FQGNSA. The CDR3 loop spans 15 amino acids. Here the CDR3 reads CASSLGGLDTYEQYF. In DNA, the CDR3 is TGTGCCAGCAGCTTAGGGGGACTCGATACCTACGAGCAGTACTTC.

This clonotype was seen at least ten times. This chain links TRBV12-3 or TRBV12-4 with TRBJ1-4; D remains unclear. V was shortened by 6 bases and J by 0 bases, with 11 bases between the two germline ends. The CDR3 consists of 15 residues. CDR3 protein: CASSKDGTTNEKLFF. CDR3 DNA sequence: TGTGCCAGCAGCAAGGACGGAACAACTAATGAAAAACTGTTTTTT.

A few counts support this clonotype. V usage is TRBV20-1 and J usage is TRBJ1-6, with TRBD1 identical over 8 bases. CDR3 size: 14 residues. V shed 6 bases and J 5 bases; nucleotides not matched to a gene: 6. CDR1 and CDR2 (germline): DFQATT, SNEGSKA (reference sequence). The chain's CDR3 is CSAGNRGNNSPLHF. CDR3 coding DNA: TGCAGTGCAGGAAACAGGGGGAATAATTCACCCCTCCACTTT.

This chain connects TRBV27 to TRBJ1-2, with 8 nucleotides matching TRBD1. CDR1 and CDR2 (germline): MNHEY, SMNVEV (reference sequence). The CDR3 runs to 18 residues. V gave up 1 base and J gave up 1 base; unmatched junction bases: 11. The CDR3 sequence is CASSLFGTGRRNNYGYTF. In DNA form, the CDR3 reads TGTGCCAGCAGTTTATTCGGGACAGGCCGCCGCAATAACTATGGCTACACCTTC.

The table lists this clonotype with a few counts. The chain couples TRBV9 to TRBJ1-1; D may be TRBD1 (5 bases). Trimming shortened V by 4 bases and J by 0 bases, and 16 bases separated the two germline ends. From germline, CDR1 is SGDLS and CDR2 YYNGEE. The CDR3 runs to 16 residues. The CDR3 DNA reads as TGTGCCAGCAGCCCAGACAGAGGACATTTGAACACTGAAGCTTTCTTT. This gives the protein CASSPDRGHLNTEAFF.

The table lists this clonotype with a few counts. This chain connects TRBV5-1 to TRBJ2-7; TRBD2 agrees at 14 bases. Germline V gene sequence: CDR1 SGHRS, CDR2 YFSETQ. Trimming took 4 bases from V and 5 from J; bases not matched to a gene: 5. The CDR3 loop spans 15 amino acids. Written as DNA, the CDR3 is TGCGCCAGCAGCCCAGAGGGACTAGCGGGAGACGAGCAGTACTTC. Its protein is CASSPEGLAGDEQYF.

The V gene is TRBV2, the J gene TRBJ2-1; 10 bases agree with TRBD2. Trimming removed 6 bases from V and 6 bases from J; junction bases left unmatched: 8. The CDR3 covers 15 residues. Germline V gives CDR1 SNHLY, CDR2 FYNNEI. The CDR3 coding sequence is TGTGCCAGCAGGAAGTGGGCTAGCGGGAGCAATGAGCAGTTCTTC. Amino acids: CASRKWASGSNEQFF.

The chain recombines TRBV3-1 with TRBJ2-5, with 12 bases aligning to TRBD2. The trim removed 5 bases at V and 5 bases at J, leaving 12 bases unmatched. From germline, CDR1 is LGHDT and CDR2 YNNKEL (reference sequence). The CDR3 contains 17 residues. Here the CDR3 DNA reads TGTGCCAGCAGCGGCGGACTAGCGGGGACCGGGGCGGAGACCCAGTACTTC. It encodes CASSGGLAGTGAETQYF.

This rearrangement joins TRBV27 to TRBJ1-2, with a weak D call TRBD1 (5 bases). CDR1 is MNHEY and CDR2 is SMNVEV in the germline V gene (reference sequence). V was clipped by 7 bases and J by 9 bases, with 27 bases between them. The CDR3 has 16 residues. CDR3 nucleotides: TGTGCCAGCAAACCTTGGGGCTTGGCTCGGGGGGGAAGCTACACCTTC. It specifies CASKPWGLARGGSYTF.

The chain is built from TRBV14 and TRBJ1-2; 7 bases are shared with TRBD1. Germline assignment: CDR1 SGHDN and CDR2 FVKESK. The V and J ends lost 5 bases and 6 bases, in that order; junction bases with no gene match: 6. This CDR3 spans 13 amino acids. DNA for the CDR3: TGTGCCAGCAGCAGAACAGGGGCCCATGGCTACACCTTC. Protein product: CASSRTGAHGYTF.

Regarding this clonotype: One base away lies a much larger clone, so this may be a sequencing read error. The chain joins TRBV2 to TRBJ1-5, with D unresolved. The CDR3 has 13 amino acids. CDR1 and CDR2 (germline): SNHLY, FYNNEI. The CDR3, as DNA: TGTACCAGCTCCCGAGACGACAATCAGCCCCAGCATTTT. As protein: CTSSRDDNQPQHF.

At least ten counts were recorded for this clonotype. The genes are TRBV28 and TRBJ1-1; D perhaps matches TRBD1 (5 bases). The CDR3 is made up of 14 amino acids. The V gene lost 6 bases and the J gene lost 0 bases, with 11 bases spanning the gap. The germline V gene encodes CDR1 MDHEN and CDR2 SYDVKM. The CDR3 here is CASRMGPLNTEAFF. CDR3 nucleotides: TGTGCCAGCAGGATGGGACCGCTGAACACTGAAGCTTTCTTT.

Of note for this clonotype: A much larger clone lies one base from this, so it may be a read error. This chain joins TRBV11-2 and TRBJ1-1, with D possibly being TRBD1 (5 bases). CDR1 and CDR2 from the germline V gene are SGHAT and FQNNGV. The CDR3 has 12 amino acids. The CDR3 DNA is TGTGCCAGCAGCCTGATGGACACTGAAGCTTCCTTT. This sequence encodes CASSLMDTEASF.

This sequence joins TRBV11-3 and TRBJ2-7; D not resolved. Trimming removed 4 bases from V and 6 bases from J, with 13 bases in between. Per germline, CDR1 SGHNT and CDR2 YENEEA. There are 13 residues in the CDR3. CDR3 amino acids: CASSSGTTGEQYF. Here the CDR3 DNA reads TGTGCCAGCAGCTCGGGTACTACGGGCGAGCAGTACTTC. The full variable domain, completed using reference TRBV11-3 and TRBJ2-7, is EAGVVQSPRYKIIEKKQPVAFWCNPISGHNTLYWYLQNLGQGPELLIRYENEEAVDDSQLPKDRFSAERLKGVDSTLKIQPAELGDSAVYLCASSSGTTGEQYFGPGTRLTVT.

In its sample, this clonotype was seen a few times. V gene TRBV18 combines with J gene TRBJ1-5, with TRBD1 matching over 9 bases. Germline values: CDR1 KGHSH, CDR2 LQKENI. V was clipped by 5 bases and J by 3 bases; unmatched bases: 5. The CDR3 spans 15 residues. Here the CDR3 reads CASSDRDRDNQPQHF. In nucleotides, the CDR3 is TGTGCCAGCTCAGACCGGGACAGGGACAATCAGCCCCAGCATTTT.

V and J are TRBV30 and TRBJ1-2; 7 bases fit TRBD1. Germline CDR1 is GTSNPN and CDR2 is SVGIG (reference sequence). This CDR3 has 12 residues. With V trimmed by 3 bases and J by 5 bases, 3 bases remained unmatched. The CDR3 region has the DNA TGTGCCTGGAGGCCAGGGGGTTATGGCTACACCTTC. This encodes CAWRPGGYGYTF.

V and J are TRBV5-5 and TRBJ1-1, with 8 bases aligning to TRBD1. The CDR3 is 14 residues long. With V trimmed by 7 bases and J by 1 base, 6 bases remained unmatched. Germline values: CDR1 SGHKS, CDR2 YYEKEE (reference sequence). The CDR3 region is CASGHGTGNTEAFF. CDR3 bases: TGTGCCAGCGGACACGGGACAGGGAACACTGAAGCTTTCTTT.

The gene calls are TRBV20-1 and TRBJ2-7; the D call may be TRBD1 or TRBD2 (5 bases each). This CDR3 contains 16 residues. V lost 0 bases to trimming and J lost 2 bases, with 17 bases between them. Germline CDR1 DFQATT, CDR2 SNEGSKA (reference sequence). The CDR3 loop reads CSARDLRDRGAYEQYF. In DNA, the CDR3 is TGCAGTGCTAGAGATCTTCGGGACCGGGGAGCCTACGAGCAGTACTTC.

V usage is TRBV19 and J usage is TRBJ2-1; 7 bases line up with TRBD1. The CDR3 sequence is 16 residues long. CDR1 LNHDA and CDR2 SQIVND come from the germline V gene (reference sequence). V trimming: 2 bases; J trimming: 0 bases; junction bases outside the gene matches: 4. The CDR3 DNA is TGTGCCAGTAGTATACCGGACAGGCACTCCTACAATGAGCAGTTCTTC. Its translation is CASSIPDRHSYNEQFF.

In its sample, this clonotype was seen a few times. The V call is TRBV6-1, the J call TRBJ1-6, with a weak D call TRBD1 (6 bases). Germline CDR1 is MNHNS and CDR2 is SASEGT. V lost 2 bases and J 9 bases, leaving 17 bases between the germline ends. The CDR3 totals 16 residues. CDR3 in amino acids: CASSEPGQPRGSPLHF. The CDR3 DNA sequence: TGTGCCAGCAGTGAACCTGGACAGCCCAGGGGTTCACCCCTCCACTTT.

The sample holds one count of this clonotype. This chain connects TRBV7-6 to TRBJ1-5; D not resolved. V lost 5 bases to trimming and J lost 6 bases, with 23 bases between them. Per germline, CDR1 SGHVS and CDR2 FNYEAQ. The CDR3 contains 17 residues. CDR3 DNA: TGTGCCAGCAGCCTGACCCTAGGCATTCACGAATGTCAGCCCCAGCATTTT. Its protein is CASSLTLGIHECQPQHF.

The chain couples TRBV20-1 to TRBJ2-7; 7 bases are a match to TRBD2. The V segment lost 7 bases and the J segment 4 bases; nucleotides outside the gene matches: 13. CDR3 size: 14 residues. Germline CDR1 DFQATT, CDR2 SNEGSKA (reference sequence). CDR3 residues: CSVAPQAGRYEQYF. CDR3 in DNA: TGCAGTGTCGCCCCCCAAGCGGGGCGGTACGAGCAGTACTTC.

This chain connects TRBV28 to TRBJ1-6, with 7 positions matching TRBD1. Germline trimming cut 5 bases from V and 10 bases from J; bases unmatched to any gene: 8. Germline V lookup: CDR1 MDHEN, CDR2 SYDVKM. This CDR3 region has 14 residues. The CDR3 is CASSITGEESPLHF. The CDR3, as DNA: TGTGCCAGCAGTATTACAGGGGAGGAGTCACCCCTCCACTTT.